This record looks at one TCR beta chain sequence and its context. The antigen remains undetermined. The entry originates in a study of shared clonotypes between healthy human individuals. The study, taken as a whole, reports: Among donors, sharing of clonotypes was expected to be affected by sequencing depth.

The naive CD8 fraction comprised CD45RO-negative cells positively selected for CCR7 and excluded terminally differentiated effector memory CD45RA+ cells. Source study methods: Quality scores were absent from the junction-only immunoSEQ sequences, so filtering differed. The assay was immunoSEQ multiplex PCR, and TCRdb's table has in-frame clones only and misses some. That table supplies the V and J calls and clone size; D and trimming were determined from the DNA. This table has nearly 600,000 clones, 95% to 96% appearing once. Germline V gene data show CDR1 as MNHEY and CDR2 as SMNVEV (reference sequence). The CDR3 loop spans 13 amino acids. V shed 6 bases and J shed 11 bases, with 19 bases lying between them.

The V call is TRBV27, the J call TRBJ2-5; a weak D match, TRBD2 (5 bases). The sequencing input was naive CD8+ T cells sorted from blood. This receptor was taken from a woman between 25 and 40 years old in good health. Here the CDR3 reads CASSPLLVGEQYF. For the CDR3, the DNA is TGTGCCAGCAGCCCCCTCTTGGTGGGAGAGCAGTACTTC.